The sequence of this T cell receptor (beta chain) was determined in a study of long-term antiretroviral therapy in people with HIV. Study-level findings and limits: Diversity went up after ART and still fell short of transplant donor controls.

V gave up 0 bases and J gave up 2 bases, with 7 bases separating them. The germline V gene has CDR1 LGHNA and CDR2 YSLEER. The CDR3 runs to 14 residues. The immunoSEQ assay was v3.0, run at survey level. Sequenced by immunoSEQ multiplex PCR; TCRdb stores in-frame clones only, minus some. The sample yields approximately 27,000 clones, more than 80% seen once. Notes on this clone: Its antigen is currently unknown.

Treated in the United States were all of the participants with HIV. The rearrangement links TRBV4-3 to TRBJ1-2, with D tentatively TRBD1 (5 bases). The source material was unsorted PBMCs, sampled around 5 years after starting antiretroviral therapy. This receptor was obtained from a woman aged 40 to 50 with HIV. CDR3 DNA sequence: TGCGCCAGCAGCCAAGATGGGGGAAACTATGGCTACACCTTC. It encodes CASSQDGGNYGYTF.